The 3 T cell receptor beta chains reported below all come from one sample, sequenced in a study of shared clonotypes between healthy human individuals. Using immunoSEQ multiplex PCR, the repertoire was profiled, and TCRdb retains in-frame clones only, with some absent. Here the sample spans millions of clones, around 90% being singletons. Sequenced material: naive CD4+ T cells sorted from blood. Subset defined: CD45RA+ positively selected. These TCRs come from a man between 18 and 29 years old in good health.

Only a few counts were recorded for this clone. The chain employs TRBV10-1 and TRBJ2-4, with a weak D call TRBD1 (5 bases). The germline V gene encodes CDR1 WNHNN and CDR2 SYGVQD (reference sequence). The CDR3 has 13 residues. The ends were cut back, 3 bases at V and 9 bases at J, with 12 bases in the middle. The CDR3, as DNA: TGCGCCAGCAGTGAAACCGCCCAGGGCATTCAGTACTTC. This encodes CASSETAQGIQYF.

The genes are TRBV10-3 and TRBJ1-1; D is possibly TRBD1 (5 bases). V gave up 11 bases and J gave up 5 bases, with 12 bases separating them. This CDR3 is 11 amino acids long. CDR1 ENHRY and CDR2 SYGVKD come from the germline V gene. The CDR3: CAVGQGTEAFF. The DNA of the CDR3 is TGTGCCGTGGGGCAGGGTACTGAAGCTTTCTTT.

This sequence joins TRBV6-1 and TRBJ2-6; D is possibly TRBD1 or TRBD2 (5 bases each). Trimming removed 4 bases from V and 0 bases from J, with 13 bases in between. The germline V gene has CDR1 MNHNS and CDR2 SASEGT. This CDR3 is 17 amino acids long. The CDR3 protein is CASSAPGRLSGANVLTF. For the CDR3, the DNA is TGTGCCAGCAGTGCCCCGGGACGGCTCTCTGGGGCCAACGTCCTGACTTTC.